The 32 T cell receptor beta chains below were found in one sample sequenced in a study of blood T cell repertoires in COVID-19. Produced via immunoSEQ multiplex PCR; TCRdb's table is partial and in-frame only. Among tens of thousands of clones listed, around 90% were seen once. Sequences were obtained from peripheral blood. The receptors derive from a middle-aged man with active COVID-19.

The chain is built from TRBV5-8 and TRBJ2-5; TRBD1 agrees at 7 bases. The germline V gene has CDR1 SGHTS and CDR2 YDEGEE. The CDR3 extends over 14 amino acids. Trimming cost V 9 bases and J 5 bases; bases outside gene matches: 13. CDR3 region: CANGRGQGSETQYF. Here the CDR3 DNA reads TGTGCCAACGGTAGGGGGCAGGGCAGCGAGACCCAGTACTTC.

V is TRBV7-9 and J is TRBJ1-4, with 8 positions matching TRBD1. V lost 2 bases, J lost 6 bases, and 5 bases stayed unmatched. There are 15 residues in the CDR3. Germline CDR1 SEHNR, CDR2 FQNEAQ (reference sequence). The CDR3 region is CASSLWTGWDEKLFF. Written as DNA, the CDR3 is TGTGCCAGCAGCTTATGGACAGGGTGGGATGAAAAACTGTTTTTT. The whole variable domain, remainder taken from reference TRBV7-9 and TRBJ1-4, is DTGVSQNPRHKITKRGQNVTFRCDPISEHNRLYWYRQTLGQGPEFLTYFQNEAQLEKSRLLSDRFSAERPKGSFSTLEIQRTEQGDSAMYLCASSLWTGWDEKLFFGSGTQLSVL.

This clone was seen more than once but under ten times. The chain combines TRBV7-2 with TRBJ1-4; D not resolved. This CDR3 contains 15 residues. V lost 5 bases to trimming and J lost 10 bases, with 20 bases between them. Germline V gives CDR1 SGHTA, CDR2 FQGNSA. In nucleotides, the CDR3 is TGTGCCAGCAGCCCACAGCCTGACCTGGGCCTAAAACTGTTTTTT. Translated: CASSPQPDLGLKLFF.

The chain links TRBV2 to TRBJ1-4; TRBD1 might be the D (5 bases). This CDR3 contains 13 residues. The V gene lost 8 bases and the J gene lost 8 bases, with 15 bases spanning the gap. The germline gives CDR1 SNHLY, CDR2 FYNNEI. The DNA for the CDR3 is TGTGCCAGCGGACCGGCAGGGTCAGAAAAACTGTTTTTT. Translated: CASGPAGSEKLFF.

This clone appeared a single time. This chain connects TRBV10-1 to TRBJ2-1; no clear D gene. This CDR3 contains 10 residues. The V and J ends lost 8 bases and 8 bases respectively, with 7 bases between them. Germline CDR1 WNHNN, CDR2 SYGVQD (reference sequence). Written as DNA, the CDR3 is TGCGCCAGCTTCGTGTATGAGCAGTTCTTC. The encoded protein is CASFVYEQFF.

This clone appeared a single time. The gene calls are TRBV6-5 and TRBJ2-7; no clear D gene. There are 11 residues in the CDR3. V lost 4 bases and J 4 bases, leaving 5 bases between the germline ends. Germline values: CDR1 MNHEY, CDR2 SVGAGI. CDR3 region: CASSSQYEQYF. CDR3 sequence (DNA): TGTGCCAGCAGTTCCCAGTACGAGCAGTACTTC.

This clone was detected a few times. This chain uses TRBV9 with TRBJ2-1; D is possibly TRBD2 (6 bases). Trimming shortened V by 0 bases and J by 2 bases, and 9 bases separated the two germline ends. Per the germline V gene, CDR1 is SGDLS and CDR2 is YYNGEE. The CDR3 has 15 residues. The CDR3 sequence: CASSVDGGAYNEQFF. CDR3 DNA: TGTGCCAGCAGCGTAGATGGCGGGGCCTACAATGAGCAGTTCTTC.

The chain carries TRBV12-5 and TRBJ2-7; D unresolved. V was cut by 0 bases and J by 1 base, with 10 bases left in between. The CDR3 has 15 amino acids. CDR1 LGHNT and CDR2 FRNRAP come from the germline V gene. The CDR3 DNA sequence: TGTGCTAGTGGTTTGGTACCTAGTGGGTCCTACGAGCAGTACTTC. Translation: CASGLVPSGSYEQYF. Drawing the rest from reference TRBV12-5 and TRBJ2-7, the complete variable domain is DARVTQTPRHKVTEMGQEVTMRCQPILGHNTVFWYRQTMMQGLELLAYFRNRAPLDDSGMPKDRFSAEMPDATLATLKIQPSEPRDSAVYFCASGLVPSGSYEQYFGPGTRLTVT.

V is TRBV6-6 and J is TRBJ1-4; 9 nucleotides align to TRBD1. There are 16 residues in the CDR3. The germline V gene has CDR1 MNHNY and CDR2 SVGAGI (reference sequence). The ends lost 6 bases at V and 0 bases at J; junction bases unmatched: 5. The CDR3: CASSRGQGATNEKLFF. CDR3 DNA: TGTGCCAGCAGCAGGGGACAGGGTGCAACTAATGAAAAACTGTTTTTT.

With respect to this clone: This sample includes further DNA sequences coding for the same CDR3. The V and J genes are TRBV7-9 and TRBJ1-2, with a tentative D call TRBD1 (6 bases). Trimming removed 3 bases at V and 7 bases at J, with 9 bases between. Germline CDR1 SEHNR, CDR2 FQNEAQ (reference sequence). This CDR3 spans 12 amino acids. The CDR3 nucleotides read TGTGCCAGCAGCTTGGGGGCGCTTGGCTACACCTTC. The encoded protein is CASSLGALGYTF.

The CDR3 region has the DNA TGTGCCAGCAGCTTAGTTTGGGGGGGCCAAAACAATCAGCCCCAGCATTTT. Its translation: CASSLVWGGQNNQPQHF. The chain employs TRBV11-3 and TRBJ1-5, with D perhaps TRBD1 (6 bases). Per the germline V gene, CDR1 is SGHNT and CDR2 is YENEEA. V lost 1 base, J lost 3 bases, and 16 bases lay in between. This CDR3 region has 17 residues.

V usage is TRBV7-7 and J usage is TRBJ2-5; 14 bases map to TRBD2. V shed 5 bases and J 2 bases; nucleotides not matched to a gene: 4. Germline V gene data show CDR1 as SSHAT and CDR2 as FNYEAQ (reference sequence). The CDR3 is 16 residues long. The chain's CDR3 is CASSRRLAGGQETQYF. As DNA, the CDR3 is TGTGCCAGCAGCCGCCGACTAGCGGGGGGGCAAGAGACCCAGTACTTC.

The genes are TRBV27 and TRBJ2-1; the match to TRBD1 covers 11 bases. CDR3 length equals 16 residues. V dropped 4 bases and J dropped 7; count of bases not matched to a gene: 9. CDR1 MNHEY and CDR2 SMNVEV come from the germline V gene (reference sequence). The CDR3 here is CASSSPRDRGRNEQFF. CDR3 nucleotides: TGTGCCAGCAGTTCCCCTAGGGACAGGGGGAGGAATGAGCAGTTCTTC.

This clone was detected only a few times. The genes are TRBV27 and TRBJ1-6; possible D gene TRBD1, 5 bases. V was trimmed by 7 bases and J by 7 bases, leaving 8 bases between them. The CDR3 sequence is 12 residues long. Germline CDR1 MNHEY, CDR2 SMNVEV (reference sequence). CDR3 coding DNA: TGTGCCAGCAAGACAGTAAATTCACCCCTCCACTTT. Encoded protein: CASKTVNSPLHF.

The chain joins TRBV7-6 to TRBJ1-5; D uncertain. The CDR3 sequence is 13 residues long. Trimming took off 1 base at V and 5 bases at J, with 6 bases between the two ends. Germline values: CDR1 SGHVS, CDR2 FNYEAQ. The CDR3 region is CASSLVRDQPQHF. CDR3 DNA: TGTGCCAGCAGCTTAGTCCGGGATCAGCCCCAGCATTTT.

This chain links TRBV5-4 with TRBJ1-2; unclear D gene. Trimming cost V 2 bases and J 6 bases, with 5 bases left between them. CDR1 and CDR2 (germline): SGHNT, YYREEE (reference sequence). CDR3 size: 11 residues. CDR3 in DNA: TGTGCCAGCAGCTTTTTCAATGGCTACACCTTC. The encoded protein is CASSFFNGYTF.

Regarding this clone: Distinct nucleotide sequences in the sample also encode this CDR3. As DNA, the CDR3 is TGTGCCATCAGTGTAAACAGCTACGAGCAGTACTTC. Its protein product is CAISVNSYEQYF. The rearrangement joins TRBV10-3 to TRBJ2-7; D is undetermined. V lost 4 bases and J lost 3, with 7 bases in between. Germline CDR1 ENHRY, CDR2 SYGVKD. The CDR3 length is 12 residues.

The V call is TRBV5-4, the J call TRBJ1-6; D gene uncertain. The CDR3 totals 15 residues. V was shortened by 0 bases and J by 5 bases, with 9 bases between the two germline ends. Germline lookup yields CDR1 SGHNT and CDR2 YYREEE (reference sequence). This chain's CDR3 is CASSLGLADNSPLHF. The CDR3 nucleotides read TGTGCCAGCAGCTTGGGCTTAGCAGATAATTCACCCCTCCACTTT.

The chain joins TRBV4-1 to TRBJ1-3; 7 bases match TRBD1. The CDR3 loop spans 15 amino acids. Germline values: CDR1 MGHRA, CDR2 YSYEKL. Unmatched junction bases numbered 4, after V lost 2 bases and J lost 3 bases. CDR3 loop: CASSQPTGVGNTIYF. The CDR3 DNA reads TGCGCCAGCAGCCAACCAACAGGGGTTGGAAACACCATATATTTT.

The J gene is TRBJ2-7, the V gene TRBV18, with 8 bases aligning to TRBD2. The CDR3 runs 16 residues. Germline V lookup: CDR1 KGHSH, CDR2 LQKENI. The J segment lost 1 base and the V segment lost 7 bases, leaving 12 bases of the junction unmatched. This chain's CDR3 is CASFPGGASESYEQYF. The DNA for the CDR3 is TGTGCCAGCTTCCCGGGGGGGGCCAGCGAGTCCTACGAGCAGTACTTC.

This sequence joins TRBV14 and TRBJ2-7; 12 bases are shared with TRBD2. With V trimmed by 1 base and J by 2 bases, 6 bases remained unmatched. Per the germline V gene, CDR1 is SGHDN and CDR2 is FVKESK. This CDR3 is built from 17 residues. The CDR3 here is CASSQGAGLAGAYEQYF. The CDR3 bases are TGTGCCAGCAGCCAAGGGGCGGGACTAGCGGGCGCCTACGAGCAGTACTTC.

This clone was seen once. The chain links TRBV2 to TRBJ2-1, with 14 bases matching TRBD2. This CDR3 is 15 amino acids long. The germline V gene has CDR1 SNHLY and CDR2 FYNNEI. The J segment lost 12 bases and the V segment lost 0 bases, leaving 4 bases of the junction unmatched. The CDR3 sequence: CASSEAQGLAGGQFF. CDR3 nucleotide sequence: TGTGCCAGCAGTGAAGCGCAAGGACTAGCGGGGGGGCAGTTCTTC. The full variable domain, in which reference TRBV2 and TRBJ2-1 provide the parts outside the CDR3, is EPEVTQTPSHQVTQMGQEVILRCVPISNHLYFYWYRQILGQKVEFLVSFYNNEISEKSEIFDDQFSVERPDGSNFTLKIRSTKLEDSAMYFCASSEAQGLAGGQFFGPGTRLTVL.

This clone occurred once. The chain joins TRBV6-5 to TRBJ2-3; D might be TRBD2 (6 bases). Germline CDR1 reads MNHEY; CDR2 reads SVGAGI. Deletions cut 0 bases from V and 2 bases from J, with 9 bases between. The CDR3 totals 15 residues. CDR3 sequence (DNA): TGTGCCAGCAGTTACTCAGGGACTTTCACAGATACGCAGTATTTT. Translated: CASSYSGTFTDTQYF.

J is TRBJ1-4 and V is TRBV7-2; possibly TRBD1 for D (5 bases). This CDR3 spans 15 amino acids. Germline V lookup: CDR1 SGHTA, CDR2 FQGNSA. The V gene lost 6 bases and the J gene lost 8 bases, with 19 bases spanning the gap. The CDR3 DNA reads TGTGCCAGCAGTCCGGGCTCACAGGAAAGGGAAAAACTGTTTTTT. This gives the protein CASSPGSQEREKLFF.

This clone was observed a single time. This sequence joins TRBV12-3 or TRBV12-4 and TRBJ2-7; D may be TRBD1 (6 bases). CDR3 length: 13 residues. V lost 4 bases and J lost 3, with 10 bases in between. This CDR3 reads CASSSPTGYEQYF. CDR3 DNA sequence: TGTGCCAGCAGTTCGCCGACAGGCTACGAGCAGTACTTC.

The genes are TRBV5-1 and TRBJ2-5; a weak D match, TRBD2 (5 bases). The ends were cut back, 3 bases at V and 3 bases at J, with 15 bases in the middle. The CDR3 contains 15 residues. From germline, CDR1 is SGHRS and CDR2 YFSETQ. The CDR3 region has the DNA TGCGCCAGCAGCTCCGACCCGGGGAGTAAAGAGACCCAGTACTTC. This translates into CASSSDPGSKETQYF.

This rearrangement joins TRBV7-9 to TRBJ2-3, with 7 bases matching TRBD2. The germline V gene encodes CDR1 SEHNR and CDR2 FQNEAQ (reference sequence). The CDR3 totals 15 residues. With V trimmed by 1 base and J by 5 bases, 6 bases remained unmatched. CDR3 region: CASSLVVAGEDTQYF. The CDR3 nucleotides are TGTGCCAGCAGCTTAGTAGTTGCGGGGGAAGATACGCAGTATTTT.

The chain uses TRBV7-2 and TRBJ2-3, with D possibly TRBD2 on 6 matching bases. This CDR3 is 14 amino acids long. Germline assignment: CDR1 SGHTA and CDR2 FQGNSA. V was shortened by 1 base and J by 6 bases, with 11 bases between the two germline ends. CDR3 amino acids: CASSLEGRGDTQYF. The DNA for the CDR3 is TGTGCCAGCAGCTTAGAGGGCCGGGGGGATACGCAGTATTTT.

The chain combines TRBV9 with TRBJ2-2; D not certain. The CDR3 spans 14 residues. The ends were cut back, 0 bases at V and 5 bases at J, with 8 bases in the middle. Germline V gives CDR1 SGDLS, CDR2 YYNGEE. CDR3 nucleotide sequence: TGTGCCAGCAGCGTAGCTGGAGTGACCGGGGAGCTGTTTTTT. It translates to CASSVAGVTGELFF. The whole variable domain, filled in from reference TRBV9 and TRBJ2-2, reads DSGVTQTPKHLITATGQRVTLRCSPRSGDLSVYWYQQSLDQGLQFLIQYYNGEERAKGNILERFSAQQFPDLHSELNLSSLELGDSALYFCASSVAGVTGELFFGEGSRLTVL.

The J gene is TRBJ2-3, the V gene TRBV2; D remains ambiguous. CDR1 is SNHLY, CDR2 FYNNEI, per germline. This CDR3 comprises 11 residues. Trimming stripped 4 bases from V and 4 bases from J, with 3 bases between. CDR3 protein: CASSVADTQYF. The CDR3 DNA reads as TGTGCCAGCAGTGTCGCAGATACGCAGTATTTT.

The genes are TRBV18 and TRBJ2-5; D may be TRBD2 (6 bases). CDR1 is KGHSH and CDR2 is LQKENI in the germline V gene. Between the trimmed V and J ends, which lost 3 bases and 7 bases, there was a span of 12 bases. The CDR3 is 13 amino acids. The CDR3 loop reads CASSPTDGGTQYF. CDR3 nucleotide sequence: TGTGCCAGCTCACCTACCGACGGGGGGACCCAGTACTTC.

This sequence joins TRBV6-2 or TRBV6-3 and TRBJ1-2, with a possible D match to TRBD1 (5 bases). Germline values: CDR1 MNHEY, CDR2 SVGEGT. Trimming took 5 bases from V and 2 from J, leaving 12 bases between them. This CDR3 contains 14 residues. The DNA of the CDR3 is TGTGCCAGCAGTCCCTTGACAGCAAACTATGGCTACACCTTC. It encodes CASSPLTANYGYTF.